This T cell receptor (beta chain) was identified during a study of T cells in Graves' hyperthyroidism and ophthalmopathy. Diagnostic decisions used clinical symptoms, serum thyroxine and TRAb, thyroid ultrasound and orbital computed tomography. PBMCs were collected from an approximately 9.3 ml volume of fresh peripheral blood. This clonotype was seen ten or more times. Researchers amplified the TCR beta CDR3 regions from RNA transcripts. When the TCR CDR3 underwent first-round RT-PCR, the HTBI primer set was used. TCRdb reprocessed the multiplex PCR reads via MiXCR and lists one record per CDR3 protein. Of 650,000 to 850,000 distinct CDR3 sequences in the sample, around a sixth were seen once. Per the germline V gene, CDR1 is MNHEY and CDR2 is SVGAGI. V dropped 2 bases and J dropped 3 bases, with 2 bases sitting between them. The CDR3 contains 12 residues.

Sample: blood. This TCR was sampled from a woman aged 50 to 60 with Graves' hyperthyroidism that later progressed to Graves' ophthalmopathy. This chain uses TRBV6-5 with TRBJ1-5; D remains ambiguous. In nucleotides, the CDR3 is TGTGCCAGCAGTTACGACAATCAGCCCCAGCATTTT. Encoded protein: CASSYDNQPQHF.